This TCR beta chain emerged from a study of regulatory T cells in long-lasting Graves disease (dated by TCRdb to about 2021). Background on the whole study: Persistent Graves' disease was defined as persistently positive TSH receptor autoantibodies together with antithyroid drug treatment for over 5 years. Persistent Graves' disease patients were compared with newly diagnosed Graves' disease patients by peripheral blood TCR sequencing and RNA sequencing. The study was registered as a clinical trial and conducted in China. A total of approximately 35 samples underwent TCR sequencing: around 13 from persistent and roughly 20 from newly diagnosed Graves' disease patients. Antithyroid drugs had been taken for approximately ten years on average by persistent Graves' disease patients in the clinical cohort. The study at large found these results: Sequencing and analysis were limited to the TCR beta chain. The authors acknowledged the small sample size as a limitation that may reduce accuracy. Because the primary lesion, thyroid tissue, could not be accessed, the study looked at peripheral blood alone. Persistent Graves' disease patients showed lower TCR Shannon entropy and fewer highly expanded clones than newly diagnosed patients, suggesting clonal expansion. Persistent patients shared more public clonotypes among themselves (2,741) than newly diagnosed patients did (approximately 970). Persistent disease showed preferential use of TRBV28, TRBJ1-2 and TRBJ2-5, whereas newly diagnosed disease favored TRBV20-1 and TRBJ2-1.

Ends trimmed: V by 0 bases, J by 2 bases; bases unmatched to a gene: 7. The CDR3 sequence holds 16 residues, the cysteine and phenylalanine included. Of the read, only the CDR3 DNA is kept; its 48 bases are in frame from base 1. The germline V gene provides CDR1 MNHEY and CDR2 SVGEGT. The time point label for this specimen denotes: persistent/refractory GD, antithyroid drugs over 5 years with positive TRAb. For both TCR sequencing and RNA sequencing, RNA was extracted from PBMCs in TRIzol. The diagnosis of Graves' disease followed American Thyroid Association guidelines. The patients came from an endocrinology department in Xi'an, China. From each patient, approximately 10 milliliters of peripheral blood was collected into an EDTA anticoagulant tube. Ficoll Paque Plus density gradient separation was used to isolate PBMCs, and no further T cell sorting was performed. An Agilent 2100 Bioanalyzer and agarose gel were used to check RNA quality, and a NanoDrop 2000 was used to measure RNA concentration.

Library creation used multiplex PCR. Sequencing used an Illumina HiSeq 4000. iRepertoire HTBI primers and Arm-PCR amplification of CDR3 regions were used to construct TCR beta libraries. Before sequencing, the PCR products underwent gel purification. The authors' pipeline ran thus. Gene usage analysis of CDR3 amino acid clonotypes relied on the 60 to 65 TRBV and 13 to 15 TRBJ segments identified across samples. COPE and FqMerger were used to merge the filtered high-quality paired reads into contigs. BLAST was used to align contigs to the IMGT TRBV, TRBD and TRBJ reference genes, and CDR3 was defined following IMGT. Any clonotype with a frequency above 0.1% was classified as a highly expanded clone. Shannon entropy served as the measure of repertoire diversity, while the Gini coefficient captured V-J evenness. Public clonotypes were defined as clonotypes shared by more than one individual. The raw public reads went through TCRdb reprocessing: fastp at Q25, MiXCR clone calling, in-frame beta chains kept. CDR3 protein duplicates are merged, each entry listing the most common genes and DNA. TCRdb assigned the V and J calls; the authors' analysis was not used. In all, the sample holds 400,000 or so distinct CDR3 sequences, and 23% of those were seen once. Approximately 25% of the sample goes to the ten largest clones.

About this clonotype itself: Its antigen is currently not known. Base qualities are not at hand, and no much larger clone is one base apart.

The source material was peripheral blood mononuclear cells (PBMCs), sampled when the disease was refractory, from a patient treated with antithyroid drugs. The chain uses TRBV6-2 or TRBV6-3 and TRBJ2-7; 7 central nucleotides agree with TRBD1. This clonotype originated in a female donor with Graves disease. In nucleotides, the sequence is TGTGCCAGCAGTTACTCGCCGGGACAGCTAACCTACGAGCAGTACTTC. Its coded protein is CASSYSPGQLTYEQYF.